These 9 T cell receptor beta chains were sequenced from one sample in a study of radiation and T cells in renal cell carcinoma. As to time point: baseline pretreatment blood. Treatment here: 15 Gy SBRT to primary tumor, nephrectomy 4 weeks later. Clones were sequenced by immunoSEQ multiplex PCR, and TCRdb holds only the in-frame ones, with some missing. The table has approximately 100,000 clones, 80% to 90% seen once. The sequencing here drew on blood, taken from a patient whose treatment included radiotherapy and nephrectomy. The receptors come from a man aged 50 to 59 with renal cell carcinoma.

V usage is TRBV19 and J usage is TRBJ1-2; 7 bases match TRBD1. Germline CDR1 and CDR2: LNHDA and SQIVND (reference sequence). The CDR3 totals 13 residues. V dropped 8 bases and J dropped 0; count of bases not matched to a gene: 3. This CDR3 reads CASGTVANYGYTF. The CDR3 DNA is TGTGCCAGTGGGACAGTAGCTAACTATGGCTACACCTTC. Full variable domain (rest looked up from reference TRBV19 and TRBJ1-2): DGGITQSPKYLFRKEGQNVTLSCEQNLNHDAMYWYRQDPGQGLRLIYYSQIVNDFQKGDIAEGYSVSREKKESFPLTVTSAQKNPTAFYLCASGTVANYGYTFGSGTRLTVV.

The J gene is TRBJ1-2, the V gene TRBV2, with D possibly being TRBD1 (5 bases). The V end lost 3 bases, the J end lost 7 bases, and 15 bases lay between the germline ends. CDR3 length equals 14 residues. Germline V CDR1 and CDR2: SNHLY, FYNNEI. This CDR3 reads CASSELPKGSGYTF. As DNA, the CDR3 is TGTGCCAGCAGTGAGCTCCCTAAGGGGAGTGGCTACACCTTC. Full variable domain (missing parts from reference TRBV2 and TRBJ1-2): EPEVTQTPSHQVTQMGQEVILRCVPISNHLYFYWYRQILGQKVEFLVSFYNNEISEKSEIFDDQFSVERPDGSNFTLKIRSTKLEDSAMYFCASSELPKGSGYTFGSGTRLTVV.

V is TRBV6-1 and J is TRBJ1-5; 10 nucleotides line up with TRBD1. The germline V gene encodes CDR1 MNHNS and CDR2 SASEGT. V shed 5 bases, J shed 6 bases, and the junction held 7 bases outside the gene matches. The CDR3 runs to 15 residues. The CDR3 sequence is CASSQTGGAGQPQHF. CDR3 sequence (DNA): TGTGCCAGCAGTCAGACAGGGGGCGCGGGTCAGCCCCAGCATTTT.

This clone was counted a single time. The genes are TRBV5-1 and TRBJ2-1; 9 positions agree with TRBD2. CDR1 is SGHRS and CDR2 is YFSETQ in the germline V gene. The CDR3 loop spans 17 amino acids. The V segment lost 0 bases and the J segment 7 bases; nucleotides outside the gene matches: 11. The CDR3 spells CASSLAFLAGRRNEQFF. The CDR3 bases are TGCGCCAGCAGCTTGGCCTTCCTAGCGGGGCGGAGGAATGAGCAGTTCTTC.

The chain links TRBV2 to TRBJ1-1; tentatively, D is TRBD1 (6 bases). Germline V lookup: CDR1 SNHLY, CDR2 FYNNEI. The CDR3 totals 13 residues. V was trimmed by 10 bases and J by 8 bases, leaving 20 bases between them. The CDR3 reads CAIKKGVYLEAFF. The CDR3 DNA sequence: TGTGCCATCAAGAAGGGGGTTTACCTAGAAGCTTTCTTT.

The J gene is TRBJ2-1, the V gene TRBV5-1, with 8 bases matching TRBD1. The length of the CDR3 is 15 residues. With V trimmed by 4 bases and J by 3 bases, 6 bases remained unmatched. The germline gives CDR1 SGHRS, CDR2 YFSETQ. This chain's CDR3 is CASSLTGESYNEQFF. In nucleotides, the CDR3 is TGCGCCAGCAGCCTGACAGGGGAAAGCTACAATGAGCAGTTCTTC.

The J gene is TRBJ2-5, the V gene TRBV7-9; D is unclear. The V end lost 5 bases, the J end lost 4 bases, and 8 bases lay between the germline ends. CDR3 length: 12 residues. CDR1 SEHNR and CDR2 FQNEAQ come from the germline V gene (reference sequence). The CDR3 loop reads CASSPQLETQYF. The CDR3 DNA is TGTGCCAGCAGCCCCCAGCTAGAGACCCAGTACTTC.

The rearrangement links TRBV4-3 to TRBJ1-3; D not certain. V was pared by 0 bases and J by 1 base, with 19 bases between. CDR3 length: 19 residues. CDR1 and CDR2 from the germline V gene are LGHNA and YSLEER. The CDR3 DNA reads TGCGCCAGCAGCCAAGACAGAGTGCGGATCCGGGGATCTGGAAACACCATATATTTT. It translates to CASSQDRVRIRGSGNTIYF.

The chain couples TRBV4-2 to TRBJ2-3, with 11 positions matching TRBD2. The CDR3 is made up of 18 amino acids. Germline V gives CDR1 LGHNA, CDR2 YNFKEQ. J was trimmed by 5 bases and V by 0 bases; bases with no gene match: 10. The CDR3 DNA reads TGTGCCAGCAGCCAAGATTTTAGGCTAGCGGGGGGTAAAGATACGCAGTATTTT. Its protein product is CASSQDFRLAGGKDTQYF.